This T cell receptor beta chain is drawn from a study of blood T cell repertoires in COVID-19. Study background: COVID-19 samples, acute and convalescent, were from the United States, Italy and Spain.

Germline CDR1 and CDR2: MNHEY and SMNVEV (reference sequence). This CDR3 spans 14 amino acids. Trimming removed 6 bases from V and 4 bases from J; junction bases left unmatched: 3. Measured with immunoSEQ multiplex PCR; TCRdb has only the in-frame clones, and not every one. Found here are about 200,000 clones, just over 85% of them singletons; the top ten hold almost 4.5%. The TCR was taken from a man in his fifties with acute or convalescent COVID-19. The chain employs TRBV27 and TRBJ2-7, with TRBD2 identical over 13 bases. Sequenced: peripheral blood. The CDR3 loop is CASRGLAGEYEQYF. The CDR3 region has the DNA TGTGCCAGCAGAGGACTAGCGGGGGAGTACGAGCAGTACTTC.